These 31 T cell receptor beta chains originate from one sample sequenced in a study of blood T cell repertoires in COVID-19. Some clones are missing from TCRdb's copy, which holds only in-frame ones; the method was immunoSEQ multiplex PCR. The data show 50,000 to 55,000 clones, about 85% seen once. The sequenced sample consisted of peripheral blood. Source of these receptors: a man in his fifties or sixties with acute or convalescent COVID-19.

The chain has TRBV2 and TRBJ1-2; maybe TRBD1 (5 bases). This CDR3 spans 13 amino acids. V lost 6 bases, J lost 2 bases, and 10 bases lay in between. Germline loops: CDR1 SNHLY, CDR2 FYNNEI. The CDR3 spells CASRSRGNYGYTF. The CDR3 DNA follows: TGTGCCAGCAGGAGTAGGGGAAACTATGGCTACACCTTC. Full variable domain (outside the CDR3, taken from reference TRBV2 and TRBJ1-2): EPEVTQTPSHQVTQMGQEVILRCVPISNHLYFYWYRQILGQKVEFLVSFYNNEISEKSEIFDDQFSVERPDGSNFTLKIRSTKLEDSAMYFCASRSRGNYGYTFGSGTRLTVV.

The rearrangement links TRBV2 to TRBJ2-3; 7 bases match TRBD2. Germline loops: CDR1 SNHLY, CDR2 FYNNEI. This CDR3 is 16 amino acids long. J gave up 9 bases and V 1 base, and 13 bases lay outside the gene matches. CDR3 DNA sequence: TGTGCCAGCAGTGAAGGAGTAGCGGGTAGCCTGGAGACGCAGTATTTT. Protein: CASSEGVAGSLETQYF.

The chain has TRBV12-3 or TRBV12-4 and TRBJ2-3, with D unresolved. V lost 3 bases and J lost 4, with 5 bases in between. CDR3 length: 12 amino acids. The CDR3 nucleotides read TGTGCCAGCAGTTTGGCCCCAGATACGCAGTATTTT. Protein product: CASSLAPDTQYF.

This rearrangement joins TRBV2 to TRBJ1-3, with D unclear. The germline V and J ends were trimmed by 7 bases and 12 bases, with 16 bases remaining between them. Germline values: CDR1 SNHLY, CDR2 FYNNEI. This CDR3 has 12 residues. CDR3 residues: CASTPDGGSIYF. The CDR3 region has the DNA TGTGCCAGCACTCCCGACGGAGGGAGCATATATTTT.

The rearrangement links TRBV5-1 to TRBJ2-1; possible D gene TRBD2, 6 bases. The CDR3 is 13 residues long. Germline loops: CDR1 SGHRS, CDR2 YFSETQ. V dropped 4 bases and J dropped 9 bases, with 14 bases sitting between them. The CDR3 DNA reads TGCGCCAGCAGCCCGGCAACCGGGGGTGAGCAGTTCTTC. Amino acids: CASSPATGGEQFF.

This clone was observed a handful of times. The chain uses TRBV30 and TRBJ1-6, with unresolved D. With 0 bases removed from V and 6 bases from J, the gap between germline ends came to 6 bases. The CDR3 runs to 13 residues. CDR1 and CDR2 from the germline V gene are GTSNPN and SVGIG (reference sequence). The CDR3 bases are TGTGCCTGGAGTGTACTCGGTAATTCACCCCTCCACTTT. This translates into CAWSVLGNSPLHF.

This chain links TRBV28 with TRBJ1-2; TRBD1 is a possible D gene (5 bases). V dropped 5 bases and J dropped 4 bases, with 8 bases sitting between them. Germline CDR1 reads MDHEN; CDR2 reads SYDVKM. The CDR3 length is 12 residues. The CDR3 protein is CASSVGGYGYTF. As DNA, the CDR3 is TGTGCCAGCAGTGTGGGGGGCTATGGCTACACCTTC.

V and J are TRBV10-1 and TRBJ1-1; possibly TRBD1 for D (5 bases). CDR3 length: 16 amino acids. The germline V gene encodes CDR1 WNHNN and CDR2 SYGVQD (reference sequence). The V end lost 3 bases, the J end lost 4 bases, and 18 bases lay between the germline ends. The CDR3 region has the DNA TGCGCCAGCAGTGACCGGCCGGGACTCTCGAGCACTGAAGCTTTCTTT. Translating gives CASSDRPGLSSTEAFF.

This rearrangement joins TRBV29-1 to TRBJ1-5; perhaps TRBD1 as D (5 bases). This CDR3 is 14 amino acids long. Germline CDR1 is SQVTM and CDR2 is ANQGSEA. Trimming removed 3 bases at V and 7 bases at J, with 16 bases between. CDR3 nucleotide sequence: TGCAGCGTTGATGAGGGGAGGGGAGGGCAGCCCCAGCATTTT. Its protein product is CSVDEGRGGQPQHF.

Only one count was recorded for this clone. The chain combines TRBV3-1 (or the pseudogene TRBV3-2) with TRBJ1-3; D remains unclear. V was shortened by 8 bases and J by 7 bases, with 12 bases between the two germline ends. The CDR3 consists of 12 residues. Germline V gene sequence: CDR1 LGHDT, CDR2 YNNKEL (reference sequence). This CDR3 reads CASGLSGNTIYF. CDR3 DNA: TGTGCCAGCGGGCTAAGCGGTAACACCATATATTTT.

The chain recombines TRBV6-5 with TRBJ2-7; possible D gene TRBD1, 5 bases. Germline values: CDR1 MNHEY, CDR2 SVGAGI. The V end was cut by 2 bases, the J end by 6 bases, with 11 bases between. The CDR3 contains 13 residues. The CDR3 protein is CASSYKGRAEQYF. As DNA, the CDR3 is TGTGCCAGCAGTTACAAGGGCAGGGCCGAGCAGTACTTC.

This clone was counted once. This rearrangement joins TRBV20-1 to TRBJ2-1; 7 bases are shared with TRBD2. The trim removed 3 bases at V and 8 bases at J, leaving 7 bases unmatched. From germline, CDR1 is DFQATT and CDR2 SNEGSKA (reference sequence). CDR3 length: 13 amino acids. In DNA form, the CDR3 reads TGCAGTGCTAGTCCCGGGGGGATTTATGAGCAGTTCTTC. Translated: CSASPGGIYEQFF.

This rearrangement joins TRBV7-9 to TRBJ2-2; TRBD2 aligns across 7 bases. The CDR3 spans 13 residues. The V segment lost 11 bases and the J segment 5 bases; nucleotides outside the gene matches: 8. Germline V gene lookup returns CDR1 SEHNR and CDR2 FQNEAQ (reference sequence). CDR3 region: CAYAGRGTGELFF. The CDR3, as DNA: TGTGCCTACGCAGGGCGGGGGACCGGGGAGCTGTTTTTT.

The genes are TRBV5-1 and TRBJ2-1; 8 bases are shared with TRBD2. The CDR3 is 16 amino acids. The germline V gene encodes CDR1 SGHRS and CDR2 YFSETQ. Losses at the gene ends were 4 bases for V and 3 bases for J; bases not matched to a gene: 9. The CDR3: CASSPGGSGNYNEQFF. The DNA for the CDR3 is TGCGCCAGCAGCCCAGGAGGTAGCGGGAACTACAATGAGCAGTTCTTC.

A note on this clone: Other DNA sequences of this sample code for an identical CDR3. The chain joins TRBV3-1 (or the pseudogene TRBV3-2) to TRBJ1-5; D gene unclear. The germline V gene has CDR1 LGHDT and CDR2 YNNKEL (reference sequence). The ends were cut back, 1 base at V and 6 bases at J, with 4 bases in the middle. This CDR3 region has 12 residues. For the CDR3, the DNA is TGTGCCAGCAGCCAAGTCGGTCAGCCCCAGCATTTT. Residues: CASSQVGQPQHF.

This chain uses TRBV24-1 with TRBJ2-7; weak D call: TRBD2 (6 bases). The length of the CDR3 is 15 residues. The V gene's germline CDR1 is KGHDR and CDR2 SFDVKD. Trimming cost V 3 bases and J 3 bases, with 14 bases left between them. This CDR3 reads CATSDGGSGSYEQYF. DNA of the CDR3: TGTGCCACCAGTGATGGGGGTAGCGGCAGCTACGAGCAGTACTTC.

This clone has a handful of counts. This sequence joins TRBV4-1 and TRBJ2-7, with 8 positions matching TRBD2. The CDR3 contains 16 residues. V was clipped by 1 base and J by 11 bases; unmatched bases: 16. Per the germline V gene, CDR1 is MGHRA and CDR2 is YSYEKL. This chain's CDR3 is CASSQGAPASGRVEYF. In DNA form, the CDR3 reads TGCGCCAGCAGCCAAGGGGCCCCAGCAAGCGGGAGAGTGGAGTACTTC.

The chain joins TRBV6-5 to TRBJ1-4; no definite D call. Trimming took 4 bases from V and 6 from J, leaving 12 bases between them. CDR1 and CDR2 from the germline V gene are MNHEY and SVGAGI. The CDR3 length is 14 residues. DNA of the CDR3: TGTGCCAGCAGTTCCCCCGGGAGGGATGAAAAACTGTTTTTT. It translates to CASSSPGRDEKLFF.

The chain has TRBV2 and TRBJ2-7; TRBD2 matches at 16 bases. Per the germline V gene, CDR1 is SNHLY and CDR2 is FYNNEI. The length of the CDR3 is 19 residues. V dropped 5 bases and J dropped 1; count of bases not matched to a gene: 11. The CDR3 DNA reads as TGTGCCAGCAGTATACCGGGACTAGCGGGAGGGAGAGCGTCCTACGAGCAGTACTTC. Translated: CASSIPGLAGGRASYEQYF.

V gene TRBV6-5 combines with J gene TRBJ1-1; D gene unclear. The germline V gene has CDR1 MNHEY and CDR2 SVGAGI. The CDR3 runs 13 residues. The ends were cut back, 1 base at V and 3 bases at J, with 6 bases in the middle. The CDR3: CASSYFIYTEAFF. The CDR3 DNA sequence: TGTGCCAGCAGTTACTTTATTTACACTGAAGCTTTCTTT.

The rearrangement links TRBV29-1 to TRBJ2-3; 10 bases match TRBD1. Per germline, CDR1 SQVTM and CDR2 ANQGSEA. Trimming cost V 8 bases and J 4 bases; bases outside gene matches: 6. This CDR3 spans 13 amino acids. This CDR3 is CSTRTGGADTQYF. CDR3 sequence (DNA): TGCAGCACCCGGACAGGGGGTGCAGATACGCAGTATTTT.

V is TRBV5-1 and J is TRBJ1-1; the D is unclear. This CDR3 has 14 amino acids. V dropped 0 bases and J dropped 4 bases, with 10 bases sitting between them. Germline V gene data show CDR1 as SGHRS and CDR2 as YFSETQ. In nucleotides, the CDR3 is TGCGCCAGCAGCTTGGCTGCAGAGGCCACTGAAGCTTTCTTT. It translates to CASSLAAEATEAFF.

The V gene is TRBV28, the J gene TRBJ2-7; TRBD2 might be the D (5 bases). Per germline, CDR1 MDHEN and CDR2 SYDVKM. V was cut by 6 bases and J by 2 bases, with 8 bases left in between. The CDR3 is 12 residues long. The CDR3 protein is CASRTGAYEQYF. DNA for the CDR3: TGTGCCAGCAGGACCGGGGCCTACGAGCAGTACTTC.

The chain carries TRBV19 and TRBJ1-1; D might be TRBD1 (5 bases). The length of the CDR3 is 15 residues. Germline V gene data show CDR1 as LNHDA and CDR2 as SQIVND (reference sequence). The ends were cut back, 10 bases at V and 0 bases at J, with 18 bases in the middle. The CDR3 DNA is TGTGCCACCAAACCCTTGGGGCTTTTGAACACTGAAGCTTTCTTT. Its protein product is CATKPLGLLNTEAFF.

The chain recombines TRBV19 with TRBJ2-7, with D maybe TRBD2 (5 bases). Per germline, CDR1 LNHDA and CDR2 SQIVND (reference sequence). The CDR3 totals 17 residues. V lost 0 bases, J lost 4 bases, and 19 bases lay in between. The CDR3 protein is CASSIDLAGIGRYEQYF. The CDR3 DNA sequence: TGTGCCAGTAGTATAGATCTCGCCGGGATCGGTAGGTACGAGCAGTACTTC.

For this clone: This same CDR3 is encoded by further DNA sequences in the sample. The DNA for the CDR3 is TGTGCCAGCAGCCCTGGGGCGGCGAACACTGAAGCTTTCTTT. It specifies CASSPGAANTEAFF. This sequence joins TRBV7-2 and TRBJ1-1; D is possibly TRBD1 (5 bases). From germline, CDR1 is SGHTA and CDR2 FQGNSA. The CDR3 contains 14 residues. V lost 5 bases and J 1 base, leaving 11 bases between the germline ends.

The V gene is TRBV7-9, the J gene TRBJ2-1; 15 positions match TRBD2. Germline CDR1 is SEHNR and CDR2 is FQNEAQ (reference sequence). The CDR3 length is 16 residues. The V segment lost 4 bases and the J segment 4 bases; nucleotides outside the gene matches: 2. In nucleotides, the CDR3 is TGTGCCAGCAGCTCCGGGACTAGCGGGAGGTACAATGAGCAGTTCTTC. Its protein product is CASSSGTSGRYNEQFF. The variable domain in full, with the rest retrieved from reference TRBV7-9 and TRBJ2-1, is DTGVSQNPRHKITKRGQNVTFRCDPISEHNRLYWYRQTLGQGPEFLTYFQNEAQLEKSRLLSDRFSAERPKGSFSTLEIQRTEQGDSAMYLCASSSGTSGRYNEQFFGPGTRLTVL.

J is TRBJ1-1 and V is TRBV27; the match to TRBD1 covers 8 bases. V lost 5 bases to trimming and J lost 6 bases; unmatched junction nucleotides: 8. Germline-derived CDR1 and CDR2 are MNHEY and SMNVEV (reference sequence). This CDR3 is 14 amino acids long. The CDR3 is CASSIGQGRAEAFF. The CDR3 bases are TGTGCCAGCAGTATAGGACAGGGAAGGGCTGAAGCTTTCTTT.

The rearrangement links TRBV25-1 to TRBJ2-3; 10 positions match TRBD1. Germline values: CDR1 MGHDK, CDR2 SYGVNS. The CDR3 spans 14 residues. With V trimmed by 6 bases and J by 7 bases, 7 bases remained unmatched. Here the CDR3 reads CASRPDRGTNTQYF. The CDR3 region has the DNA TGTGCCAGCAGGCCGGACAGGGGGACAAATACGCAGTATTTT.

This clone was seen a single time. The chain combines TRBV2 with TRBJ1-5; the D gene is possibly TRBD1 (5 bases). Trimming pared 6 bases from V and 1 base from J, leaving 13 bases between. The V gene's germline CDR1 is SNHLY and CDR2 FYNNEI. The CDR3 is 15 amino acids. CDR3 sequence reads: CASRGTIWSNQPQHF. CDR3 sequence (DNA): TGTGCCAGCAGGGGGACTATTTGGAGCAATCAGCCCCAGCATTTT.

V gene TRBV5-1 combines with J gene TRBJ1-6, with TRBD1 identical over 8 bases. The J segment lost 5 bases and the V segment lost 4 bases, leaving 5 bases of the junction unmatched. Germline CDR1 SGHRS, CDR2 YFSETQ. CDR3 length: 15 residues. CDR3 residues: CASSTGQVDNSPLHF. CDR3 DNA sequence: TGCGCCAGCAGCACGGGACAGGTAGATAATTCACCCCTCCACTTT.